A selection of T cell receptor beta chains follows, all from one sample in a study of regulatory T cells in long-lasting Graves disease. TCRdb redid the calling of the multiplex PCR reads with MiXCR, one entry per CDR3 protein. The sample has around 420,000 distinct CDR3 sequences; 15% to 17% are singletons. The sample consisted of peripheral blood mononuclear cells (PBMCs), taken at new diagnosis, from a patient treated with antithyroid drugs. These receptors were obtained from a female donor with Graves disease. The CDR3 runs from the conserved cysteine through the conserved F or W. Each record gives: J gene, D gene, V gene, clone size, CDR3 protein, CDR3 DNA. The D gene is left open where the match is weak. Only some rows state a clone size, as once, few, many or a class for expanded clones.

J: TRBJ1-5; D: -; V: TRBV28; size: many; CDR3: CASSLLTTSHNQPQHF; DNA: TGTGCCAGCAGTTTACTCACGACAAGCCACAATCAGCCCCAGCATTTT
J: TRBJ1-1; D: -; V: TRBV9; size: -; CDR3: CASSTQSGNTEAFF; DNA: TGTGCCAGCAGCACCCAATCGGGGAACACTGAAGCTTTCTTT
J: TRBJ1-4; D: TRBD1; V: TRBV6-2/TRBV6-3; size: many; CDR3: CASSPRTGITTNEKLFF; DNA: TGTGCCAGCAGTCCCCGGACAGGGATTACAACTAATGAAAAACTGTTTTTT
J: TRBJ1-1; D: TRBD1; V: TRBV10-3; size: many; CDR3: CAISESIDRGPKTEAFF; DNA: TGTGCCATCAGTGAGTCGATAGACAGGGGCCCGAAAACTGAAGCTTTCTTT
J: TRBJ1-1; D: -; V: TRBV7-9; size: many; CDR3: CASTNRGARNTEAFF; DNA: TGTGCCAGCACCAATCGGGGGGCTAGGAACACTGAAGCTTTCTTT
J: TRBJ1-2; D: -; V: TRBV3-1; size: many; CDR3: CASSHFRGRNYGYTF; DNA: TGTGCCAGCAGCCATTTCCGGGGGCGTAACTATGGCTACACCTTC
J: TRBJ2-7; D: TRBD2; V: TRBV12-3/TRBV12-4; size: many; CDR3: CASSQIAGVTYEQYF; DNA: TGTGCCAGCAGTCAAATAGCGGGAGTCACTTACGAGCAGTACTTC
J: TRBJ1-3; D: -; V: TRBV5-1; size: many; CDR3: CASSLEDSGNTIYF; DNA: TGCGCCAGCAGCTTGGAGGATTCTGGAAACACCATATATTTT
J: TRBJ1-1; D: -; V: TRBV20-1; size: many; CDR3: CSARLLDEAFF; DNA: TGCAGTGCTAGATTACTCGACGAAGCTTTCTTT
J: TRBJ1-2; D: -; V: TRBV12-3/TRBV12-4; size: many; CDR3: CASRTGGVGYTF; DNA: TGTGCCAGCAGGACCGGGGGGGTTGGCTACACCTTC
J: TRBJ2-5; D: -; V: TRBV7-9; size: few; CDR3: CASSLDGKETQYF; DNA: TGTGCCAGCAGCTTAGATGGAAAAGAGACCCAGTACTTC
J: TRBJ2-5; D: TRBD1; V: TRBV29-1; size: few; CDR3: CSVPQGTQETQYF; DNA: TGCAGCGTGCCACAGGGGACACAAGAGACCCAGTACTTC
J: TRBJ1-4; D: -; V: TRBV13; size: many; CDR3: CASSWDLGKLFF; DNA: TGTGCCAGCAGCTGGGACCTTGGGAAACTGTTTTTT
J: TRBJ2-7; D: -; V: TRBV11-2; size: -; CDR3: CASSSGVLSEQYF; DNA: TGTGCCAGCAGCTCGGGAGTTTTGAGCGAGCAGTACTTC
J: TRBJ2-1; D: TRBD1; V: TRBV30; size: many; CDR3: CAWDEGAGTGIYNEQFF; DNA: TGTGCCTGGGACGAGGGGGCCGGGACAGGGATATACAATGAGCAGTTCTTC
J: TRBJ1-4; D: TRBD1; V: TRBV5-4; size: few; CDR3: CASSSADRGRANEKLFF; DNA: TGTGCCAGCAGCTCGGCAGACAGGGGGCGCGCTAATGAAAAACTGTTTTTT
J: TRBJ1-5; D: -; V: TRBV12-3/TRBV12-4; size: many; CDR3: CASSFIGNQPQHF; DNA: TGTGCCAGCAGTTTCATAGGCAATCAGCCCCAGCATTTT
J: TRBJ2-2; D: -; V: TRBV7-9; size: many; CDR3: CASSPAGTGELFF; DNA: TGTGCCAGCAGCCCCGCAGGGACCGGGGAGCTGTTTTTT
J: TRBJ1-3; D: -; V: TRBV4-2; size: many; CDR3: CASSPARGGHTIYF; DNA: TGTGCCAGCAGCCCAGCTCGGGGGGGCCACACCATATATTTT
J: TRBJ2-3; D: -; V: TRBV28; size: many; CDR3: CASTTGGARDTQYF; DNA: TGTGCCAGCACAACGGGTGGGGCCCGAGATACGCAGTATTTT
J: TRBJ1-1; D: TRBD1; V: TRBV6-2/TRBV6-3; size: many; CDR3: CASSYTGDYTEAFF; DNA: TGTGCCAGCAGTTATACAGGGGATTACACTGAAGCTTTCTTT
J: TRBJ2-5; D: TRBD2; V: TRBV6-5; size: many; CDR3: CASSYPRGTSSETQYF; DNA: TGTGCCAGCAGTTACCCCCGAGGGACTAGCTCGGAGACCCAGTACTTC
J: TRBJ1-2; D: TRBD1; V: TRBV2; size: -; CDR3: CASSDGQAMRNYGYTF; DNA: TGTGCCAGCAGTGACGGACAGGCGATGAGGAACTATGGCTACACCTTC
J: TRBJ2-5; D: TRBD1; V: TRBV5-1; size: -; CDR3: CASSVGQPQETQYF; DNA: TGCGCCAGCAGCGTGGGACAGCCCCAAGAGACCCAGTACTTC
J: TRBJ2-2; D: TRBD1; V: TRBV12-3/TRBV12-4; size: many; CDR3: CASRSGTATGELFF; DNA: TGTGCCAGCAGATCCGGGACAGCCACCGGGGAGCTGTTTTTT
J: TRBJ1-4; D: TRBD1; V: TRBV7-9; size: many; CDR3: CASSSLRDRDKDEKLFF; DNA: TGTGCCAGCAGCTCCCTTAGGGACAGGGATAAGGATGAAAAACTGTTTTTT
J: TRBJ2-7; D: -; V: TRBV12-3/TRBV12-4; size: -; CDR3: CASSEALFPTLRRNEQYF; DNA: TGTGCCAGCAGTGAAGCGCTGTTCCCGACCTTACGTAGGAACGAGCAGTACTTC
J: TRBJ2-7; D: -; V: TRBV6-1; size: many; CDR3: CASSPGVGLSYEQYF; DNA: TGTGCCAGCAGCCCAGGTGTAGGCCTCTCCTACGAGCAGTACTTC
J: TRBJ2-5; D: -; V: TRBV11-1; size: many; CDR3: CASSFSPRETQYF; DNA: TGTGCCAGCAGCTTTTCGCCGCGGGAGACCCAGTACTTC
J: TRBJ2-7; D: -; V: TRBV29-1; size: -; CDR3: CSVEVGRLHRGQYF; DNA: TGCAGCGTTGAAGTGGGTAGACTCCACCGGGGGCAGTACTTC
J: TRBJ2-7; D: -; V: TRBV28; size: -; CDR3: CASSLDRSSREQYF; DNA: TGTGCCAGCAGTTTGGACCGGAGCTCCCGCGAGCAGTACTTC
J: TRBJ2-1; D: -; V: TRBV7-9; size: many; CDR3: CASSARWDYNEQFF; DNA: TGTGCCAGCAGCGCTAGGTGGGACTACAATGAGCAGTTCTTC
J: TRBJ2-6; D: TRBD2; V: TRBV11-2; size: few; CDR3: CASSVGLAGGGANVLTF; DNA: TGTGCCAGCAGCGTCGGACTAGCGGGAGGTGGGGCCAACGTCCTGACTTTC
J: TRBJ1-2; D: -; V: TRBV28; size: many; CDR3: CASSLPPYDRSPNYGYTF; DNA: TGTGCCAGCAGTCTCCCGCCTTATGACCGATCCCCTAACTATGGCTACACCTTC
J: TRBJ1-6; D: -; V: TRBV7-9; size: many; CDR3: CASSPSNLRTASPLHF; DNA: TGCGCCAGCAGCCCAAGTAACCTGAGGACAGCTTCACCCCTCCACTTT
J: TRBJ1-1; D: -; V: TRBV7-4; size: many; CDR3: CASIDPRPMNTEAFF; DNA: TGTGCCAGCATAGATCCCAGGCCGATGAACACTGAAGCTTTCTTT
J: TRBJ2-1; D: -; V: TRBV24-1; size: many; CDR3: CATSEAGPPGDEQFF; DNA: TGTGCCACCAGTGAAGCAGGCCCCCCGGGAGATGAGCAGTTCTTC
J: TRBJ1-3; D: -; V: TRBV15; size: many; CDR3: CATSRLQLTSGNTIYF; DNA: TGTGCCACCAGCAGACTACAGTTAACCTCTGGAAACACCATATATTTT
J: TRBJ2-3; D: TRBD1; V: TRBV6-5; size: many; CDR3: CASSYRSGGFTDTQYF; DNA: TGTGCCAGCAGTTACAGGTCAGGGGGATTCACAGATACGCAGTATTTT
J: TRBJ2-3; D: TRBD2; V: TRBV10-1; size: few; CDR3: CASSESSGGITDTQYF; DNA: TGCGCCAGCAGTGAGTCAAGCGGGGGTATCACAGATACGCAGTATTTT
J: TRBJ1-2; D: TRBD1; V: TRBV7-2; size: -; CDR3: CACSGDGTGVGYTF; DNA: TGTGCCTGCTCTGGGGACGGGACAGGGGTCGGCTACACCTTC
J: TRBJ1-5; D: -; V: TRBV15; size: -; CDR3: CATSRTGRLDNQPQHF; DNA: TGTGCCACCAGCAGAACGGGACGGCTCGACAATCAGCCCCAGCATTTT
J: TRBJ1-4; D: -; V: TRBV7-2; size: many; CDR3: CASSRGSPWANEKLFF; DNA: TGTGCCAGCAGCCGCGGAAGCCCGTGGGCTAATGAAAAACTGTTTTTT
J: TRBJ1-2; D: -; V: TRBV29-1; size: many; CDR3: CSVAFWGNYGYTF; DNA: TGCAGCGTTGCGTTCTGGGGAAACTATGGCTACACCTTC
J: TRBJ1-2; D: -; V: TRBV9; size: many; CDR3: CASSVVGGNYGYTF; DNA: TGTGCCAGCAGCGTAGTAGGGGGTAACTATGGCTACACCTTC
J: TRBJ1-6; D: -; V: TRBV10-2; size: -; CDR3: CASSRGSSYNSPLHF; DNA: TGCGCCAGCAGTCGGGGGTCGTCCTATAATTCACCCCTCCACTTT
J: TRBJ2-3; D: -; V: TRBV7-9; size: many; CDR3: CASSFSSSTDTQYF; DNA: TGTGCCAGCAGCTTTTCCTCTAGCACAGATACGCAGTATTTT
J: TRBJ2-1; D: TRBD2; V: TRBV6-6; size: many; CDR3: CASSYSASGGLYNEQFF; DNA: TGTGCCAGCAGTTACTCGGCTAGCGGGGGTCTCTACAATGAGCAGTTCTTC
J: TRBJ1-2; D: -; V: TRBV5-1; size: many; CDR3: CASSLEGGNYGYTF; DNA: TGCGCCAGCAGCTTGGAGGGGGGGAACTATGGCTACACCTTC